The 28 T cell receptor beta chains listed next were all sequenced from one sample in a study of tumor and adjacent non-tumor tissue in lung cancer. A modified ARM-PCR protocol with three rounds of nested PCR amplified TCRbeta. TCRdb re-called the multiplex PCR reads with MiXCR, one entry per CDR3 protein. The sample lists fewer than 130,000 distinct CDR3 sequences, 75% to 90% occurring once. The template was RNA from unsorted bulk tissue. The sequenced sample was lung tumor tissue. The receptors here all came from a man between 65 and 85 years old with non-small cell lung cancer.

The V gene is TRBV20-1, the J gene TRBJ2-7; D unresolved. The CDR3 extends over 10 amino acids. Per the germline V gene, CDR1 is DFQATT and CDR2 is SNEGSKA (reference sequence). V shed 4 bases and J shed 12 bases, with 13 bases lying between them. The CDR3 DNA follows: TGCAGTGCTATTCGGTTGCAGCTGTACTTC. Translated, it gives CSAIRLQLYF.

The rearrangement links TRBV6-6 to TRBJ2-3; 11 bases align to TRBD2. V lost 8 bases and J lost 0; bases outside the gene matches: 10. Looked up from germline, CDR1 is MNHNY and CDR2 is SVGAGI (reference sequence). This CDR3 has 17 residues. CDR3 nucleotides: TGTGCCAGCTGCGGGTTTAGCGGGGGGGAGAGCACAGATACGCAGTATTTT. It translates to CASCGFSGGESTDTQYF.

The CDR3 DNA follows: TGTGAAAGCAGTTTTATGGGACATATCGGTTCTGGTGACGAGCAGTACTTC. Protein product: CESSFMGHIGSGDEQYF. The chain uses TRBV6-2 or TRBV6-3 and TRBJ2-7; weak D call: TRBD1 (6 bases). The germline CDR1 and CDR2 sequences are MNHEY and SVGEGT. The CDR3 sequence is 17 residues long.

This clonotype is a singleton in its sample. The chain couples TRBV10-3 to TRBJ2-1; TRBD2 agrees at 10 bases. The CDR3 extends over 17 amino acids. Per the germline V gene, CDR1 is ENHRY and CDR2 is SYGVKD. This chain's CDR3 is CAIQVQGTSGETNEQFF. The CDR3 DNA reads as TGTGCTATCCAAGTACAGGGTACTAGCGGGGAAACCAATGAGCAGTTCTTC.

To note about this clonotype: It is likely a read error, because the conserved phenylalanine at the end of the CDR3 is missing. The CDR3 spells CTSSYSSQGAFY. CDR3 in DNA: TGTACCAGCAGTTACTCGAGTCAGGGAGCTTTCTAT. The chain recombines TRBV6-2 or TRBV6-3 with TRBJ1-1; D might be TRBD1 (5 bases). The CDR3 has 12 residues. Per the germline V gene, CDR1 is MNHEY and CDR2 is SVGEGT.

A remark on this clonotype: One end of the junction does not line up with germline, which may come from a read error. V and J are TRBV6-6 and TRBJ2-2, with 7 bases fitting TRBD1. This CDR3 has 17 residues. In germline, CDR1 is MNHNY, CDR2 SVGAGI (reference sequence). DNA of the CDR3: TGTGCCTGCAGTTACCCGCGCAGGGACAGCAACACCGGGGAACTGTTTTTT. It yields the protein CACSYPRRDSNTGELFF.

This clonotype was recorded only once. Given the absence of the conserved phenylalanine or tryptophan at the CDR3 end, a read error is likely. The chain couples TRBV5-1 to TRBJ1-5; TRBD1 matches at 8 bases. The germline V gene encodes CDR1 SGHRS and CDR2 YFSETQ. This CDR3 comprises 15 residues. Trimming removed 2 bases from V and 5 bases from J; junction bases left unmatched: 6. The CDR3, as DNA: TGCGCCAGCAGCTTTTCAGGGGGCATTGATCAGCCCCAGCATTCT. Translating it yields CASSFSGGIDQPQHS.

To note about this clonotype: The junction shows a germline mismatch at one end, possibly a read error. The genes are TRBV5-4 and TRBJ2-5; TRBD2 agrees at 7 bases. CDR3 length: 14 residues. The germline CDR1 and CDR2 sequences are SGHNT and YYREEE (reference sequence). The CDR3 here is CASRLGGETETQYF. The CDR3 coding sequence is TGTGCCAGCAGATTGGGAGGGGAGACTGAGACCCAGTACTTC.

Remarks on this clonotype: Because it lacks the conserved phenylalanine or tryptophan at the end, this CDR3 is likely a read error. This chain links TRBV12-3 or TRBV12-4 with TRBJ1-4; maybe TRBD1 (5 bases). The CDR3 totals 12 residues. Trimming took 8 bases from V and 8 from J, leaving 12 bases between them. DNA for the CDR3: TGTGCCAGCGGAGTGACAGCAGAAAAACTGTTTTCT. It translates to CASGVTAEKLFS.

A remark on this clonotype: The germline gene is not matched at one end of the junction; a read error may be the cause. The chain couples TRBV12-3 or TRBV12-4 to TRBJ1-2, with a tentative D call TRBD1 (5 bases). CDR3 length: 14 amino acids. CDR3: CASIQWGTYYGYTF. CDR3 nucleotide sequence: TGTGCCAGCATCCAGTGGGGCACATACTATGGCTATACCTTC.

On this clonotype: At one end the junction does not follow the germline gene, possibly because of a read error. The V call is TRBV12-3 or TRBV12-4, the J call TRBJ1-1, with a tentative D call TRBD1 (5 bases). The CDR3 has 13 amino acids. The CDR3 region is CASSFLDTQKAFF. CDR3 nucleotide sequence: TGTGCAAGCAGTTTTCTGGACACGCAGAAAGCTTTCTTT.

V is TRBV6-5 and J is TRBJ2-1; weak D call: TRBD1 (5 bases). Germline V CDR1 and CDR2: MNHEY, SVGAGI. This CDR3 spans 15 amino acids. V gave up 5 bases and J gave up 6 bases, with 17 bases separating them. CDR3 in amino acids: CASSMRSGKFNEQFF. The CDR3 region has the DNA TGTGCCAGCAGTATGAGGTCAGGGAAGTTCAATGAGCAGTTCTTC.

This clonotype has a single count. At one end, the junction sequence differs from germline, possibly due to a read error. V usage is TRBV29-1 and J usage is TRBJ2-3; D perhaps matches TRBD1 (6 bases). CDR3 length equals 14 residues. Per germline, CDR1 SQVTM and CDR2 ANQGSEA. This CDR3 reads CSIAGTSSTYTQYF. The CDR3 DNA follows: TGCAGCATCGCTGGGACATCTAGCACATATACGCAGTATTTT.

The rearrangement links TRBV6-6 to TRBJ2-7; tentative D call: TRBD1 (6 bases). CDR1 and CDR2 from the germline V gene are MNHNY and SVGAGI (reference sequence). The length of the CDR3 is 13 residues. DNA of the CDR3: TGTGTCAACAGTTACGCCAGGGGCGGCGAGCAGTACTTC. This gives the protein CVNSYARGGEQYF.

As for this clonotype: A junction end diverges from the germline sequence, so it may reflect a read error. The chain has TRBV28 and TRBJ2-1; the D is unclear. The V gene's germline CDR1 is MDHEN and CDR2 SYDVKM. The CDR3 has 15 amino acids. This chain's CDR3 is CASGFDKGSYNEQFF. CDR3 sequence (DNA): TGTGCCAGCGGTTTTGACAAAGGCAGCTATAATGAGCAGTTCTTC. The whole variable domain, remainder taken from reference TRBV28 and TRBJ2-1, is DVKVTQSSRYLVKRTGEKVFLECVQDMDHENMFWYRQDPGLGLRLIYFSYDVKMKEKGDIPEGYSVSREKKERFSLILESASTNQTSMYLCASGFDKGSYNEQFFGPGTRLTVL.

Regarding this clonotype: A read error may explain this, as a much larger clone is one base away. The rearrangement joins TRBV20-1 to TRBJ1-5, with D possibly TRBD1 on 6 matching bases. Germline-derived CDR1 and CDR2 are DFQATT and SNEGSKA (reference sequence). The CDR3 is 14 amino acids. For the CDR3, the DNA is TGCATTGCTAATGGGCTAACGGGGGCCCAGCCCCAGCATTTT. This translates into CIANGLTGAQPQHF.

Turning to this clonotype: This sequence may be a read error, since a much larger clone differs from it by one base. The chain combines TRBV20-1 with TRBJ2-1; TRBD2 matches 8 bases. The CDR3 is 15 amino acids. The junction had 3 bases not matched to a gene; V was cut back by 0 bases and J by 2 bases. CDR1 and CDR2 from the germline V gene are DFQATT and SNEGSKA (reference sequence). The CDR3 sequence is CSAREERGTYNEQFF. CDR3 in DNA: TGCAGTGCTAGAGAGGAGCGGGGGACCTACAATGAGCAGTTCTTC.

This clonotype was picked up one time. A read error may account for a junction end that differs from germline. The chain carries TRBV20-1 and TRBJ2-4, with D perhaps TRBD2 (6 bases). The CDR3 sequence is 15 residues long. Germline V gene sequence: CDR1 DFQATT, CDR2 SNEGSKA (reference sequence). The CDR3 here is CSAKREVLAKNIQYF. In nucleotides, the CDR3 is TGCAGTGCTAAAAGAGAAGTACTAGCCAAAAACATCCAGTACTTC.

DNA of the CDR3: TGCAGTGCTAGAACCAGCCCGGATCAGCCCCAGTATTTT. Its protein product is CSARTSPDQPQYF. The chain links TRBV20-1 to TRBJ1-5, with D hard to call. The DNA end lines up better with TRBJ2-3; the J call may be wrong. Germline CDR1 DFQATT, CDR2 SNEGSKA (reference sequence). The CDR3 has 13 residues.

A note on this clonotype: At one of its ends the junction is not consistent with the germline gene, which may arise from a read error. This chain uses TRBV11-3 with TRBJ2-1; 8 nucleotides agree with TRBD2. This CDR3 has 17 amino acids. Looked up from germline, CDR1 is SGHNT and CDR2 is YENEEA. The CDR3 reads CASCLLGTSGGYNEQFF. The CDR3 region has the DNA TGTGCCAGCTGCCTCCTAGGGACTAGTGGTGGCTACAATGAACAGTTCTTC.

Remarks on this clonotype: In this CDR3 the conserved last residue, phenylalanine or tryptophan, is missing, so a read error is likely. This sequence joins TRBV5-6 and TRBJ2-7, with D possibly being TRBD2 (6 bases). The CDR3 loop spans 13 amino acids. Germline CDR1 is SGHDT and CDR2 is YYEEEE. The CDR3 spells CAISSGETYEQYL. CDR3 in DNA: TGTGCCATCAGCTCGGGGGAAACGTACGAGCAGTACTTA.

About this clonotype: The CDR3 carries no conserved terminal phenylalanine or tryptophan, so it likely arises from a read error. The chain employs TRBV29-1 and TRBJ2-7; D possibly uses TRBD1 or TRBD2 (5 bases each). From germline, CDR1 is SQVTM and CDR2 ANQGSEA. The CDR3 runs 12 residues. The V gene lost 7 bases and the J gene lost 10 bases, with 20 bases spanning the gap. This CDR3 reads CSAWGMNPDQYL. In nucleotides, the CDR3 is TGCAGCGCCTGGGGGATGAACCCCGATCAGTACCTC.

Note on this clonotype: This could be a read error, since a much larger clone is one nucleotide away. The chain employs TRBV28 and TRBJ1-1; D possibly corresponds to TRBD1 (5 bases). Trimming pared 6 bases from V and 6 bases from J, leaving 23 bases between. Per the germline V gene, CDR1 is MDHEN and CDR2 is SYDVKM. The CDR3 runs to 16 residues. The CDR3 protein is CASRSHGRGKEPEAFF. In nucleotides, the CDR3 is TGTGCCAGCAGGTCCCATGGGCGGGGGAAGGAGCCTGAAGCTTTCTTT.

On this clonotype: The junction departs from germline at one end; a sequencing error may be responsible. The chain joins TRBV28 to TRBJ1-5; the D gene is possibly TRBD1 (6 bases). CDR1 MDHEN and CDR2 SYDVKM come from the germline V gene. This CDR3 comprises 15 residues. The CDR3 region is CASSLPRQAQQSHHF. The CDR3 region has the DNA TGTGCGAGCAGTTTACCACGACAGGCCCAGCAGTCCCATCATTTT.

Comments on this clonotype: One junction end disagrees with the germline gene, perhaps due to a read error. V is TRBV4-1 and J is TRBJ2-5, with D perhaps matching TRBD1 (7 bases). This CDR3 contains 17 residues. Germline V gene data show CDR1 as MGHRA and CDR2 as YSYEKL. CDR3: CTSSLGGSRGVSETQYF. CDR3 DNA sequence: TGCACCAGCAGCCTTGGAGGATCCAGGGGGGTGTCAGAGACCCAGTACTTC.

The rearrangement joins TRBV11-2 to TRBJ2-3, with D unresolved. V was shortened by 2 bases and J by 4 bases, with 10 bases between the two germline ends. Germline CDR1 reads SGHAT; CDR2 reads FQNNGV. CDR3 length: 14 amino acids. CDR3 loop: CASSLHRFSDTQYF. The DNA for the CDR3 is TGTGCCAGCAGCTTACATCGGTTCTCAGATACGCAGTATTTT. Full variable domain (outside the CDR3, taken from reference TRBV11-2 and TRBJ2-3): EAGVAQSPRYKIIEKRQSVAFWCNPISGHATLYWYQQILGQGPKLLIQFQNNGVVDDSQLPKDRFSAERLKGVDSTLKIQPAKLEDSAVYLCASSLHRFSDTQYFGPGTRLTVL.

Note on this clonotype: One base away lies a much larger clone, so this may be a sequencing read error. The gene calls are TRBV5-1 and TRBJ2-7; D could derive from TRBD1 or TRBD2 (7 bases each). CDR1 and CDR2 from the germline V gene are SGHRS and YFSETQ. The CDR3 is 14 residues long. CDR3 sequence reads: CAGSLSGTAYEQYF. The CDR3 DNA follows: TGCGCCGGCAGCTTGAGCGGGACAGCTTACGAGCAGTACTTC.

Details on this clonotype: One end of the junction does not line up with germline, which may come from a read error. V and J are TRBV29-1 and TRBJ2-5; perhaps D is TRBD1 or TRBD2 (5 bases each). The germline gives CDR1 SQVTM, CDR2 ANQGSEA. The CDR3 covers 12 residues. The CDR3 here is CSVEVRGETQCF. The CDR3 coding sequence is TGCAGCGTTGAAGTAAGGGGAGAGACCCAGTGTTTC.